Each of the 26 T cell receptor beta chains below was sequenced from the same sample in a study of identical twins. MiXCR, run by TCRdb on the 5' RACE reads, gives a single entry per CDR3 protein. The table lists approximately 470,000 distinct CDR3 sequences, 13% to 15% of them singletons. This sample was shared with a second study, whose subject was yellow fever vaccine responses in identical twins.

Sequenced sample: CD4+ T cells sorted from blood. The source of these receptors is a woman under 30 in good health.

This clonotype has just a few counts. The junction does not match germline at one end; this may be a read error. The J gene is TRBJ2-2, the V gene TRBV7-7; 8 bases agree with TRBD1. The CDR3 is made up of 14 amino acids. CDR1 SSHAT and CDR2 FNYEAQ come from the germline V gene (reference sequence). The chain's CDR3 is CASSLDRDTGELFF. In DNA form, the CDR3 reads TGTGCTAGCAGCTTGGACAGGGACACCGGGGAGCTGTTTTTT. Full variable domain (rest looked up from reference TRBV7-7 and TRBJ2-2): GAGVSQSPRYKVTKRGQDVTLRCDPISSHATLYWYQQALGQGPEFLTYFNYEAQPDKSGLPSDRFSAERPEGSISTLTIQRTEQRDSAMYRCASSLDRDTGELFFGEGSRLTVL.

The rearrangement links TRBV3-1 to TRBJ2-3; TRBD2 agrees at 11 bases. Germline V gives CDR1 LGHDT, CDR2 YNNKEL (reference sequence). The CDR3 is 17 residues long. The V segment lost 1 base and the J segment 0 bases; nucleotides outside the gene matches: 3. The CDR3 here is CASSQVTSGASTDTQYF. The CDR3, as DNA: TGTGCCAGCAGCCAAGTGACTAGCGGGGCCAGCACAGATACGCAGTATTTT.

This clonotype came up a few times. The V gene is TRBV7-8, the J gene TRBJ2-2; 7 bases fit TRBD1. Germline V gene data show CDR1 as SGHVS and CDR2 as FQNEAQ. V lost 5 bases and J lost 5; bases outside the gene matches: 8. The CDR3 sequence is 15 residues long. CDR3 DNA sequence: TGTGCCAGCAGCCACCGGGACAGAGGGACCGGGGAGCTGTTTTTT. Amino acid sequence: CASSHRDRGTGELFF. The variable domain in full, completed from reference TRBV7-8 and TRBJ2-2, reads GAGVSQSPRYKVAKRGQDVALRCDPISGHVSLFWYQQALGQGPEFLTYFQNEAQLDKSGLPSDRFFAERPEGSVSTLKIQRTQQEDSAVYLCASSHRDRGTGELFFGEGSRLTVL.

The chain employs TRBV27 and TRBJ1-1; weak D call: TRBD1 (6 bases). Germline CDR1 reads MNHEY; CDR2 reads SMNVEV (reference sequence). V was pared by 3 bases and J by 5 bases, with 10 bases between. CDR3 length: 13 residues. The chain's CDR3 is CASSFLGATEAFF. The CDR3 coding sequence is TGTGCCAGCAGTTTTTTGGGGGCTACTGAAGCTTTCTTT.

This clonotype was seen more than once but under ten times. CDR3 protein: CASAGQSTDTQYF. CDR3 sequence (DNA): TGTGCCAGCGCCGGACAGAGCACAGATACGCAGTATTTT. The chain is built from TRBV2 and TRBJ2-3, with a weak D call TRBD1 (6 bases). There are 13 residues in the CDR3. Deletions cut 8 bases from V and 0 bases from J, with 9 bases between. Looked up from germline, CDR1 is SNHLY and CDR2 is FYNNEI.

The rearrangement links TRBV6-1 to TRBJ2-7; D might be TRBD1 or TRBD2, each matching 5 bases. CDR1 and CDR2 from the germline V gene are MNHNS and SASEGT. Trimming stripped 6 bases from V and 0 bases from J, with 12 bases between. The CDR3 extends over 14 amino acids. CDR3 sequence: CASRAPGASYEQYF. In DNA form, the CDR3 reads TGTGCCAGCAGGGCGCCCGGGGCCTCCTACGAGCAGTACTTC.

This clonotype was detected ten times or more. This chain joins TRBV29-1 and TRBJ2-7; 8 bases fit TRBD2. Germline CDR1 reads SQVTM; CDR2 reads ANQGSEA. This CDR3 is 13 amino acids long. With V trimmed by 7 bases and J by 3 bases, 8 bases remained unmatched. CDR3 protein: CSAAPGLGYEQYF. CDR3 nucleotides: TGCAGCGCCGCGCCGGGACTAGGCTACGAGCAGTACTTC.

V usage is TRBV20-1 and J usage is TRBJ2-5, with 8 bases lining up with TRBD2. V dropped 1 base and J dropped 4; count of bases not matched to a gene: 11. Germline values: CDR1 DFQATT, CDR2 SNEGSKA (reference sequence). This CDR3 spans 16 amino acids. CDR3 nucleotide sequence: TGCAGTGCTAGAGTTCCCTCCGGGAGGGCCCTAGAGACCCAGTACTTC. This gives the protein CSARVPSGRALETQYF.

In this sample, this clonotype turned up a few times. This chain connects TRBV28 to TRBJ2-1; TRBD1 aligns across 9 bases. The junction had 7 bases not matched to a gene; V was cut back by 5 bases and J by 8 bases. This CDR3 is 14 amino acids long. Per the germline V gene, CDR1 is MDHEN and CDR2 is SYDVKM. This CDR3 reads CASSPGQGIHEQFF. In DNA form, the CDR3 reads TGTGCCAGCAGTCCCGGACAGGGGATCCATGAGCAGTTCTTC.

This clonotype has only a few counts. The gene calls are TRBV10-1 and TRBJ2-2; the D is unclear. The CDR3 has 13 residues. Deletions cut 3 bases from V and 0 bases from J, with 2 bases between. Germline V CDR1 and CDR2: WNHNN, SYGVQD (reference sequence). CDR3 coding DNA: TGCGCCAGCAGTGACTCGAACACCGGGGAGCTGTTTTTT. Residues: CASSDSNTGELFF.

This clonotype occurred many times. The chain employs TRBV6-5 and TRBJ2-7; D remains unclear. The CDR3 runs to 14 residues. Germline assignment: CDR1 MNHEY and CDR2 SVGAGI. With 0 bases removed from V and 6 bases from J, the gap between germline ends came to 12 bases. CDR3 DNA: TGTGCCAGCAGTTACTCGAGGATGGCTGGCGAGCAGTACTTC. Its translation is CASSYSRMAGEQYF.

This clonotype has more than one count but fewer than ten. The rearrangement uses TRBV3-1 and TRBJ2-1; TRBD1 agrees at 8 bases. The V gene end was trimmed by 3 bases and the J gene end by 0 bases; junction bases not matched to a gene: 4. Germline V CDR1 and CDR2: LGHDT, YNNKEL (reference sequence). The CDR3 is 16 amino acids. CDR3: CASSHGDRRSYNEQFF. The CDR3 bases are TGTGCCAGCAGCCATGGGGACAGGCGCTCCTACAATGAGCAGTTCTTC.

The sample holds many counts of this clonotype. The rearrangement uses TRBV29-1 and TRBJ2-5; TRBD1 might be the D (6 bases). This CDR3 region has 13 residues. Germline CDR1 and CDR2: SQVTM and ANQGSEA. V lost 7 bases, J lost 4 bases, and 16 bases lay in between. CDR3 protein: CSAAPVRGETQYF. For the CDR3, the DNA is TGCAGCGCCGCGCCTGTCAGGGGAGAGACCCAGTACTTC.

The table lists this clonotype with a few counts. This chain uses TRBV10-3 with TRBJ2-1; D gene uncertain. The CDR3 loop spans 15 amino acids. V lost 7 bases to trimming and J lost 0 bases, with 13 bases between them. CDR1 is ENHRY, CDR2 SYGVKD, per germline. In DNA form, the CDR3 reads TGTGCCATCACCAGTCAAAGATCCTCCTACAATGAGCAGTTCTTC. Translating it yields CAITSQRSSYNEQFF.

The genes are TRBV12-3 or TRBV12-4 and TRBJ2-3, with D possibly being TRBD1 (7 bases). V was shortened by 1 base and J by 6 bases, with 20 bases between the two germline ends. This CDR3 contains 17 residues. This chain's CDR3 is CASSLEGGTGARDTQYF. The CDR3 DNA is TGTGCCAGCAGTTTAGAGGGGGGAACAGGGGCCAGGGATACGCAGTATTTT.

The genes are TRBV29-1 and TRBJ2-7; D perhaps matches TRBD1 (5 bases). This CDR3 comprises 13 residues. V gave up 5 bases and J gave up 4 bases, with 15 bases separating them. Looked up from germline, CDR1 is SQVTM and CDR2 is ANQGSEA. CDR3 sequence reads: CSVPTGNPYEQYF. The CDR3 region has the DNA TGCAGCGTTCCCACAGGCAACCCTTACGAGCAGTACTTC.

This clonotype has just a few counts. The rearrangement joins TRBV6-5 to TRBJ2-1; 7 bases are shared with TRBD1. The germline CDR1 and CDR2 sequences are MNHEY and SVGAGI. Unmatched junction bases numbered 5, after V lost 6 bases and J lost 9 bases. The CDR3 length is 12 residues. The CDR3 DNA reads as TGTGCCAGCAGGACAGGGTTTGCTGAGCAGTTCTTC. Its translation is CASRTGFAEQFF.

The chain links TRBV20-1 to TRBJ2-7; TRBD1 matches 9 bases. CDR3 length: 15 amino acids. V trimming: 0 bases; J trimming: 4 bases; junction bases outside the gene matches: 7. Germline assignment: CDR1 DFQATT and CDR2 SNEGSKA (reference sequence). In DNA, the CDR3 is TGCAGTGCTAGAGATTTAGGACAGGGGAGTTACGAGCAGTACTTC. As protein: CSARDLGQGSYEQYF.

This chain links TRBV27 with TRBJ2-7, with a weak D call TRBD2 (6 bases). CDR3 length equals 14 residues. Germline V gene sequence: CDR1 MNHEY, CDR2 SMNVEV (reference sequence). The ends were cut back, 6 bases at V and 0 bases at J, with 12 bases in the middle. CDR3 DNA sequence: TGTGCCAGCAGGGGACTGACAGACTCCTACGAGCAGTACTTC. It codes for CASRGLTDSYEQYF.

This clonotype appeared a few times. The rearrangement uses TRBV25-1 and TRBJ2-1; D tentatively fits TRBD1 or TRBD2 (5 bases each). Trimming stripped 4 bases from V and 2 bases from J, with 18 bases between. Germline V lookup: CDR1 MGHDK, CDR2 SYGVNS. The CDR3 contains 17 residues. The DNA of the CDR3 is TGTGCCAGCAGTGGCAGTTCCGGGACGACCACCTACAATGAGCAGTTCTTC. Translation: CASSGSSGTTTYNEQFF.

This clonotype has just a few counts. The chain uses TRBV7-9 and TRBJ2-7; TRBD1 or TRBD2 may be the D gene (6 bases each). V gave up 5 bases and J gave up 5 bases, with 22 bases separating them. CDR1 SEHNR and CDR2 FQNEAQ come from the germline V gene (reference sequence). The CDR3 is made up of 16 amino acids. CDR3 region: CASSRGETGSQDEQYF. In DNA, the CDR3 is TGTGCCAGCAGCCGCGGGGAGACAGGTAGTCAGGACGAGCAGTACTTC.

This clonotype was counted a few times. The chain couples TRBV6-1 to TRBJ1-6, with TRBD1 matching 8 bases. The J segment lost 7 bases and the V segment lost 6 bases, leaving 5 bases of the junction unmatched. This CDR3 has 14 amino acids. CDR1 and CDR2 (germline): MNHNS, SASEGT. The CDR3, as DNA: TGTGCCAGCAGCCGCCGGACAGGGAATTCACCCCTCCACTTT. Protein: CASSRRTGNSPLHF.

This chain uses TRBV27 with TRBJ2-7; tentative D call: TRBD2 (5 bases). Germline CDR1 reads MNHEY; CDR2 reads SMNVEV (reference sequence). The CDR3 has 15 amino acids. With 7 bases removed from V and 5 bases from J, the gap between germline ends came to 21 bases. The CDR3 nucleotides are TGTGCCAGCAATTCATTTCGCTCTGCGGGCCACGAGCAGTACTTC. Its translation is CASNSFRSAGHEQYF.

This clonotype has only a few counts. J is TRBJ2-2 and V is TRBV7-2, with unresolved D. CDR1 is SGHTA, CDR2 FQGNSA, per germline. CDR3 length: 16 residues. With 1 base removed from V and 6 bases from J, the gap between germline ends came to 15 bases. CDR3 bases: TGTGCCAGCAGCTTAGTGGGTTTGATTATATCCGGGGAGCTGTTTTTT. Translating gives CASSLVGLIISGELFF.

This clonotype was counted a few times. V gene TRBV12-3 or TRBV12-4 combines with J gene TRBJ1-4; tentatively, D is TRBD1 (5 bases). CDR3 length: 15 amino acids. V was trimmed by 2 bases and J by 5 bases, leaving 12 bases between them. CDR3 coding DNA: TGTGCCAGCAGTTTAAGTAAACAGGCGAATGAAAAACTGTTTTTT. Amino acid sequence: CASSLSKQANEKLFF.

This clonotype has ten or more counts. The CDR3 bases are TGTGCCAGCAGCCCCTGGGTGGGTAGAAATGAGCAGTTCTTC. It codes for CASSPWVGRNEQFF. The V gene is TRBV12-3 or TRBV12-4, the J gene TRBJ2-1; D uncertain. Trimming pared 6 bases from V and 7 bases from J, leaving 16 bases between. There are 14 residues in the CDR3.